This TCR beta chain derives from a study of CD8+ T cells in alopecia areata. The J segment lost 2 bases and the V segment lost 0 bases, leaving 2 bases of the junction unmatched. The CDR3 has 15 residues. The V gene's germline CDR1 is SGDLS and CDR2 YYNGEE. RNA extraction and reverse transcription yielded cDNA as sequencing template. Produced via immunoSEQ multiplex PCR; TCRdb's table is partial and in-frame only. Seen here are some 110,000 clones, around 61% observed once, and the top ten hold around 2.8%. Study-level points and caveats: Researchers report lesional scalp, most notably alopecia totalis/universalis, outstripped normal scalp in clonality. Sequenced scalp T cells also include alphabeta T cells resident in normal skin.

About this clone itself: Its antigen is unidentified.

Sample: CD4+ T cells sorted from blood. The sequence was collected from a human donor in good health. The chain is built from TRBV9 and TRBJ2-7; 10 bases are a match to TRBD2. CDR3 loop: CASSVGSGGAYEQYF. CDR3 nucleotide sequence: TGTGCCAGCAGCGTAGGAAGCGGGGGGGCCTACGAGCAGTACTTC.